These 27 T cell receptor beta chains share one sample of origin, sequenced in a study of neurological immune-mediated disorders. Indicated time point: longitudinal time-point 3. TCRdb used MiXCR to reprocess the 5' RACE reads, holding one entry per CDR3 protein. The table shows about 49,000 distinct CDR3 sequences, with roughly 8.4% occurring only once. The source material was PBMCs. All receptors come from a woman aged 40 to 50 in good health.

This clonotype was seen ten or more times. This CDR3 is CASSQPRTDLRNYGYTF. CDR3 bases: TGTGCCAGCAGCCAACCCCGGACGGACCTCCGGAACTATGGCTACACCTTC. The J gene is TRBJ1-2, the V gene TRBV3-1; D is unresolved. The CDR3 runs to 17 residues. Germline CDR1 reads LGHDT; CDR2 reads YNNKEL (reference sequence). V lost 2 bases to trimming and J lost 2 bases, with 18 bases between them.

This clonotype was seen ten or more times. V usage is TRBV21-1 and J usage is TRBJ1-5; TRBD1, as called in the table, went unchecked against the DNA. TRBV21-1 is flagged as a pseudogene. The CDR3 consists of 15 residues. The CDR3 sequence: CASRGTGGDNQPQHF. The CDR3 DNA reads TGTGCCAGCAGGGGGACAGGGGGAGACAATCAGCCCCAGCATTTT.

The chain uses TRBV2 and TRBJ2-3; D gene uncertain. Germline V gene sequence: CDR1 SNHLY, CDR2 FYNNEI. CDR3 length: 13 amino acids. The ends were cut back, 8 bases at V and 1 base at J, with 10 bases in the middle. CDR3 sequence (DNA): TGTGCCAGCTTGTTGACTCGCACAGATACGCAGTATTTT. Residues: CASLLTRTDTQYF.

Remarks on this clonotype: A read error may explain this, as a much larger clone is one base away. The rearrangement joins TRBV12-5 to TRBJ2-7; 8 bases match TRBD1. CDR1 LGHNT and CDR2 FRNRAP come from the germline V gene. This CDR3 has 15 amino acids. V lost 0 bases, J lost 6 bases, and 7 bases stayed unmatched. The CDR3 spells CASGLVAGGFREQYF. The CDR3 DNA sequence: TGTGCTAGTGGTTTGGTGGCAGGGGGCTTCCGCGAGCAGTACTTC.

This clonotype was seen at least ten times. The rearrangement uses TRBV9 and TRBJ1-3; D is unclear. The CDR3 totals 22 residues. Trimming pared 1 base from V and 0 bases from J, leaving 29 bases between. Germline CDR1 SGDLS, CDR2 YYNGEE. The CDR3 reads CASSVRRSVPLFSSGSGNTIYF. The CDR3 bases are TGTGCCAGCAGCGTACGTAGATCGGTACCCCTCTTCTCCTCCGGCTCTGGAAACACCATATATTTT.

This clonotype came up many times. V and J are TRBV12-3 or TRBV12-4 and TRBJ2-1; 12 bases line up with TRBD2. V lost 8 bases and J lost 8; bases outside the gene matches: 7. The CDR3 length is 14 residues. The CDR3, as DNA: TGTGCCAGCCGGCTAGCGGGAGGGTGGGATGAGCAGTTCTTC. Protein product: CASRLAGGWDEQFF.

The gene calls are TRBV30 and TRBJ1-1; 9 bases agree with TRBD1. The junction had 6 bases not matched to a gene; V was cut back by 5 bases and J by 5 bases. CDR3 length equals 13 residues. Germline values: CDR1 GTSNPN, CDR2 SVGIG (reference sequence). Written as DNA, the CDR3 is TGTGCCTGGTCGGGGACAGGGCGTACTGAAGCTTTCTTT. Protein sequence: CAWSGTGRTEAFF.

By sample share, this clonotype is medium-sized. For the CDR3, the DNA is TGTGCCATCAGTGAAAAGGACAGGGACATCTCTGGGGCCAACGTCCTGACTTTC. This gives the protein CAISEKDRDISGANVLTF. The chain employs TRBV10-3 and TRBJ2-6, with TRBD1 matching over 8 bases. Germline loops: CDR1 ENHRY, CDR2 SYGVKD. After removal of 3 bases from V and 0 bases from J, the junction contained 7 bases not matched to a gene. This CDR3 contains 18 residues.

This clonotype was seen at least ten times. The CDR3, as DNA: TGCAGTGCTCAAAGGGAGAGGTTAATCAATTCACCCCTCCACTTT. Translating it yields CSAQRERLINSPLHF. V usage is TRBV20-1 and J usage is TRBJ1-6; D unclear. The germline gives CDR1 DFQATT, CDR2 SNEGSKA (reference sequence). The CDR3 is 15 residues long. V was clipped by 5 bases and J by 7 bases, with 18 bases between them.

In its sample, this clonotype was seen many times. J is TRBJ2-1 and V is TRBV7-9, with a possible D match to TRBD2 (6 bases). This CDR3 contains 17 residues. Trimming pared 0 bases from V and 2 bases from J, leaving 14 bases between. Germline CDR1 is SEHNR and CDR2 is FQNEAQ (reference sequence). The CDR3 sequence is CASSLAPGLITYNEQFF. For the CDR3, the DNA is TGTGCCAGCAGCTTAGCCCCGGGACTGATCACCTACAATGAGCAGTTCTTC.

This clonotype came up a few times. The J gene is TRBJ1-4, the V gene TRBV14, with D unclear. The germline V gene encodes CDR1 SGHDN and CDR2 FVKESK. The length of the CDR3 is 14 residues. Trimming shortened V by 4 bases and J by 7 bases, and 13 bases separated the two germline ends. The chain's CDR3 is CASSPGGIGEKLFF. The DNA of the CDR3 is TGTGCCAGCAGCCCGGGCGGAATCGGTGAAAAACTGTTTTTT.

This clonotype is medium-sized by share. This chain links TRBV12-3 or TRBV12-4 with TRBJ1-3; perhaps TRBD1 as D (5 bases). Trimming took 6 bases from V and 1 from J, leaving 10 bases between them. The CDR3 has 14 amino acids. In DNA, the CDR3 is TGTGCCAGCAGCCTAGGGGTGTCTGGAAACACCATATATTTT. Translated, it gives CASSLGVSGNTIYF.

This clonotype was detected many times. The CDR3: CASSGQGGNTEAFF. The CDR3 DNA sequence: TGCGCCAGCAGTGGACAGGGCGGGAACACTGAAGCTTTCTTT. The chain joins TRBV10-1 to TRBJ1-1; TRBD1 matches 7 bases. Germline-derived CDR1 and CDR2 are WNHNN and SYGVQD (reference sequence). This CDR3 comprises 14 residues. Trimming at V came to 4 bases and at J to 1 base, leaving 3 bases not matched to a gene.

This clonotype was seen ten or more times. In nucleotides, the CDR3 is TGCAGCGTTGGAGGGGGACAGACTAGAGAAGCTTTCTTT. Its protein is CSVGGGQTREAFF. This rearrangement joins TRBV29-1 to TRBJ1-1; TRBD1 aligns across 7 bases. Germline V gene lookup returns CDR1 SQVTM and CDR2 ANQGSEA. J gave up 8 bases and V 4 bases, and 10 bases lay outside the gene matches. The CDR3 loop spans 13 amino acids.

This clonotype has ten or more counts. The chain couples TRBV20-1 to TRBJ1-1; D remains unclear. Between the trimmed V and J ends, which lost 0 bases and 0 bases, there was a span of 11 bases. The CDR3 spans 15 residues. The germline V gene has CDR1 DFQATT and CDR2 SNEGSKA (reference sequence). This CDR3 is CSAREGGGLNTEAFF. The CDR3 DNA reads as TGCAGTGCTAGAGAAGGTGGAGGTTTGAACACTGAAGCTTTCTTT.

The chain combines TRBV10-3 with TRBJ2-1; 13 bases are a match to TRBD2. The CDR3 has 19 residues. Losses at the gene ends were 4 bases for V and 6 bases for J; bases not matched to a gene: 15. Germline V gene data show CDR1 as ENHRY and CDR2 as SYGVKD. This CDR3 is CAISAGGVRTSGSVNEQFF. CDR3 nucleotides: TGTGCCATCAGTGCCGGTGGGGTTCGGACTAGCGGGAGTGTCAATGAGCAGTTCTTC.

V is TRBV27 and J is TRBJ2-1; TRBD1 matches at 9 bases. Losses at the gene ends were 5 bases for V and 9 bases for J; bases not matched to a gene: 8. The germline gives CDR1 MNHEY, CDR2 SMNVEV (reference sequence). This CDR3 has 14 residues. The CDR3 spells CASSAPGQGSEQFF. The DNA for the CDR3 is TGTGCCAGCAGTGCACCAGGACAGGGGAGTGAGCAGTTCTTC.

Here the CDR3 DNA reads TGTGCCAGCAATCCGACTAGCGGGATGCAGTTCTTC. Translating it yields CASNPTSGMQFF. The rearrangement links TRBV6-2 or TRBV6-3 to TRBJ2-1, with 11 positions matching TRBD2. The CDR3 runs to 12 residues. Unmatched junction bases numbered 5, after V lost 7 bases and J lost 12 bases. The V gene's germline CDR1 is MNHEY and CDR2 SVGEGT.

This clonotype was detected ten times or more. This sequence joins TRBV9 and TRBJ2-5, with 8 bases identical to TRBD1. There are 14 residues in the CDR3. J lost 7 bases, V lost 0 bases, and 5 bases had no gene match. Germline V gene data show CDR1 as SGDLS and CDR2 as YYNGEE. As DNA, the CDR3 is TGTGCCAGCAGCGTAGACGGACAGGGACGGACCCAGTACTTC. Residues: CASSVDGQGRTQYF. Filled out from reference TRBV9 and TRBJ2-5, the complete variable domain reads DSGVTQTPKHLITATGQRVTLRCSPRSGDLSVYWYQQSLDQGLQFLIQYYNGEERAKGNILERFSAQQFPDLHSELNLSSLELGDSALYFCASSVDGQGRTQYFGPGTRLLVL.

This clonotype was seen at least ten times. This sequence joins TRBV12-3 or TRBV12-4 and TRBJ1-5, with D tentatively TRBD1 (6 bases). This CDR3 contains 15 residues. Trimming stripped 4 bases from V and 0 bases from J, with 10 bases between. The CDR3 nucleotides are TGTGCCAGCAGTTGGACAGTTTATAGCAATCAGCCCCAGCATTTT. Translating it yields CASSWTVYSNQPQHF.

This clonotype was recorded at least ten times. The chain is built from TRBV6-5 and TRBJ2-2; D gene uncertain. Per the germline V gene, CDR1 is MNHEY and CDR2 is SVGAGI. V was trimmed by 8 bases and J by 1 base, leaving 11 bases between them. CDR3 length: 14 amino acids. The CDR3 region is CASGRIQNTGELFF. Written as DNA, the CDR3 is TGTGCCAGCGGGCGGATCCAGAACACCGGGGAGCTGTTTTTT.

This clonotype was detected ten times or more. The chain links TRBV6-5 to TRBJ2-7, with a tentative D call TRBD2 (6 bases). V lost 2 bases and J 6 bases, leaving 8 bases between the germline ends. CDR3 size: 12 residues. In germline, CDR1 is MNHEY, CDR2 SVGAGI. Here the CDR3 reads CASSYGGTEQYF. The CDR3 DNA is TGTGCCAGCAGTTACGGGGGGACCGAGCAGTACTTC.

The CDR3, as DNA: TGCAGTGCGACCCCCTCGGACAGCTACACAGATACGCAGTATTTT. Protein sequence: CSATPSDSYTDTQYF. The rearrangement links TRBV20-1 to TRBJ2-3, with D possibly being TRBD1 (6 bases). The CDR3 sequence is 15 residues long. Between the trimmed V and J ends, which lost 6 bases and 2 bases, there was a span of 18 bases. Germline V lookup: CDR1 DFQATT, CDR2 SNEGSKA (reference sequence).

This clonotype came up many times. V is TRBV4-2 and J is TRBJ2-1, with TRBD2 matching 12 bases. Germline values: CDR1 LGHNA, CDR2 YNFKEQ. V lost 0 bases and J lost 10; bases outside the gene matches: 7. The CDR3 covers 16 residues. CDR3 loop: CASSQDPSGGAGEQFF. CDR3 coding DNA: TGTGCCAGCAGCCAAGACCCTAGCGGGGGGGCGGGGGAGCAGTTCTTC.

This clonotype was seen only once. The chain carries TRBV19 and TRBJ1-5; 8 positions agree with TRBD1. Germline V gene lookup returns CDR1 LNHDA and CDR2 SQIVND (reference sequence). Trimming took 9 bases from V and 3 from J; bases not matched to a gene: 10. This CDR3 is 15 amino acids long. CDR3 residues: CASADRGSSNQPQHF. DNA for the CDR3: TGTGCCAGCGCCGACAGGGGCAGTTCCAATCAGCCCCAGCATTTT.

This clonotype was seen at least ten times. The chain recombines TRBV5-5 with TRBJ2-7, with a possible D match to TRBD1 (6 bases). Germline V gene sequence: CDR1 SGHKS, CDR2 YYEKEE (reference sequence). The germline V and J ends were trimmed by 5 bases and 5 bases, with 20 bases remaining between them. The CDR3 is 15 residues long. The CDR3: CASRKDSLPFNEQYF. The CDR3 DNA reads TGTGCCAGCAGGAAGGACAGCCTACCTTTCAACGAGCAGTACTTC. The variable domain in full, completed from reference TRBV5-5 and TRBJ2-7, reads DAGVTQSPTHLIKTRGQQVTLRCSPISGHKSVSWYQQVLGQGPQFIFQYYEKEERGRGNFPDRFSARQFPNYSSELNVNALLLGDSALYLCASRKDSLPFNEQYFGPGTRLTVT.

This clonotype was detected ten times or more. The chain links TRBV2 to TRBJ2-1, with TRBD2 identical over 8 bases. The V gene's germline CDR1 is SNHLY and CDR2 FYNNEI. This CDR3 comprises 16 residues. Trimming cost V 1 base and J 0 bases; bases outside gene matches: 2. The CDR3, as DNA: TGTGCCAGCAGTGAAGAACTAGCGGTCTCCTACAATGAGCAGTTCTTC. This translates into CASSEELAVSYNEQFF.